Listed below are T cell receptor beta chains from one sample, sequenced in a study of identical twins. In TCRdb, the 5' RACE reads were re-called with MiXCR into one record per CDR3 protein. The sample includes roughly 1.6 million distinct CDR3 sequences, more than 30% of them seen just once. The sample consisted of cord blood. Every receptor here comes from a newborn girl in good health. CDR3s include the opening cysteine and the closing phenylalanine or tryptophan. The order of the fields is D gene, J gene, clone size, V gene, CDR3 DNA, CDR3 protein. D genes are given only for firm matches. Clone size appears in some rows only: once, few, many, or a class for an expanded clone.

d_call: .
j_call: TRBJ1-5
clone_size: .
v_call: TRBV4-1
cdr3_nt: TGCGCCAGCAGCCAAGTCCCTCCTGGCTTTACAGCACCCAATCAGCCCCAGCATTTT
cdr3_aa: CASSQVPPGFTAPNQPQHF

d_call: .
j_call: TRBJ2-2
clone_size: .
v_call: TRBV19
cdr3_nt: TGTGCCAGTAGTATGTGGCAGGGGCGTACCGGGGAGCTGTTTTTT
cdr3_aa: CASSMWQGRTGELFF

d_call: .
j_call: TRBJ1-6
clone_size: few
v_call: TRBV4-2
cdr3_nt: TGTGCCAGCAGCCAAGGACAGCGAAATTCACCCCCCCACTTT
cdr3_aa: CASSQGQRNSPPHF

d_call: .
j_call: TRBJ1-4
clone_size: .
v_call: TRBV29-1
cdr3_nt: TGCAGCGTTGGGGGGGTATTGAATGAAAAACTGTTTTTT
cdr3_aa: CSVGGVLNEKLFF

d_call: TRBD2
j_call: TRBJ2-1
clone_size: .
v_call: TRBV12-3/TRBV12-4
cdr3_nt: TGTGCCAGCAGCCCTAGCGGGGCTGACAATGAGCAGTTCTTC
cdr3_aa: CASSPSGADNEQFF

d_call: TRBD2
j_call: TRBJ2-5
clone_size: .
v_call: TRBV28
cdr3_nt: TGTGCCAGTGGTGACAGCTTTAGCGGGAGGACTTACAATGAGCAGTACTTC
cdr3_aa: CASGDSFSGRTYNEQYF

d_call: .
j_call: TRBJ2-5
clone_size: .
v_call: TRBV27
cdr3_nt: TGTGCCAGCAGGGACACCAGGTCCTCCTACAATGAGCAGTACTTC
cdr3_aa: CASRDTRSSYNEQYF

d_call: TRBD1
j_call: TRBJ1-1
clone_size: few
v_call: TRBV12-3/TRBV12-4
cdr3_nt: TGTGCCAGCAGGAGGAGGACAGGAGTGAACACTGAAGCTTTCTTT
cdr3_aa: CASRRRTGVNTEAFF

d_call: .
j_call: TRBJ2-3
clone_size: .
v_call: TRBV28
cdr3_nt: TGTGCCAGCGACGGGAGAGGCACAGATACGCAGTATTTT
cdr3_aa: CASDGRGTDTQYF

d_call: .
j_call: TRBJ1-3
clone_size: few
v_call: TRBV10-3
cdr3_nt: TGTGCCATCTCCCTAGGGGCTAGTTCCGGAAACACCATATATTTT
cdr3_aa: CAISLGASSGNTIYF

d_call: TRBD1
j_call: TRBJ1-2
clone_size: .
v_call: TRBV10-3
cdr3_nt: TGTGCCATCAGTGACAGGGGGCGCGACTATGGCTACACCTTC
cdr3_aa: CAISDRGRDYGYTF

d_call: TRBD1
j_call: TRBJ1-2
clone_size: .
v_call: TRBV10-3
cdr3_nt: TGTGCCATCAGTGAGTCGCCAGACAGGGCGGTGAGAGGCTACACCTTC
cdr3_aa: CAISESPDRAVRGYTF

d_call: .
j_call: TRBJ2-1
clone_size: .
v_call: TRBV27
cdr3_nt: TGTGCCAGCAGCCCCAAATGGGGCGTTTACAATGAGCAGTTCTTC
cdr3_aa: CASSPKWGVYNEQFF

d_call: .
j_call: TRBJ2-7
clone_size: .
v_call: TRBV27
cdr3_nt: TGTGCCACCGGGTCGGTGCGGGGAGCCTACGAGCAGTACTTC
cdr3_aa: CATGSVRGAYEQYF